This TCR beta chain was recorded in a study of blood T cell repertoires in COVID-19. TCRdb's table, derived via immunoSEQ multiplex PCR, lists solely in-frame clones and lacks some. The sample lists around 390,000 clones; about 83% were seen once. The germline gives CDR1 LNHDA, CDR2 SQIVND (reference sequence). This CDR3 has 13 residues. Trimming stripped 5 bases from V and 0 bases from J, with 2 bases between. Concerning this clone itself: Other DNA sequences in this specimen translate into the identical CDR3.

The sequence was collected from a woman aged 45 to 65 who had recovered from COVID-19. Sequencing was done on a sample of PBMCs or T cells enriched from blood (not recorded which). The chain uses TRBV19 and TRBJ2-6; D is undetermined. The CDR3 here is CASSHSGANVLTF. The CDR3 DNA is TGTGCCAGTAGTCACTCTGGGGCCAACGTCCTGACTTTC. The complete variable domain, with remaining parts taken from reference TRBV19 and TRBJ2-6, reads DGGITQSPKYLFRKEGQNVTLSCEQNLNHDAMYWYRQDPGQGLRLIYYSQIVNDFQKGDIAEGYSVSREKKESFPLTVTSAQKNPTAFYLCASSHSGANVLTFGAGSRLTVL.